This paragraph covers one TCR beta chain sequence. Its antigen target is currently unknown. No base quality values were provided; no much bigger clone lies one nucleotide off. The record originates from a study of Ad26.COV2.S vaccination and SARS-CoV-2 variants (dated by TCRdb to the early 2020s). Regarding the complete study: Donors in the vaccine arm were drawn from COV1001, a phase I-IIa trial of Ad26.COV2.S in healthy adults that was multicentre, randomized, double-blind and placebo-controlled. Dosing of Ad26.COV2.S was intramuscular, at either 5x10^10 or 1x10^11 viral particles, delivered as one shot or as two shots spaced 56 days apart. Sequencing of the TCRbeta repertoire served to evaluate the specificity and breadth of SARS-CoV-2-reactive T cell receptors following Ad26.COV2.S vaccination. A total of some 30 samples were included in the TCR-sequenced set, comprising around 20 Ad26.COV2.S vaccine recipients, 5 placebo recipients and 8 SARS-CoV-2 convalescent individuals. Trial participants were randomized into five groups of five, in which low-dose or high-dose Ad26.COV2.S was given once or twice, or placebo was given on both occasions. Blinding of investigators to trial group allocation was maintained during experiments and outcome assessment. Broad study findings and their caveats: According to the authors, total T cell responses may have been underestimated by the TCR breadth and depth analyses. Non-spike TCR breadth was comparable between vaccine and placebo recipients, consistent with the vaccine containing only spike. Substantial breadth of spike-specific CD8+ and CD4+ T cell responses was reported after vaccination. Compared with placebo recipients, Ad26.COV2.S recipients showed higher spike-specific TCR breadth (P = 0.0014). The study was not powered to compare responses between vaccine doses or regimens.

CDR1 ENHRY and CDR2 SYGVKD are derived from the germline V gene. V has 4 bases trimmed and J has 4 bases trimmed; junction bases matching no gene number 7. Spanning cysteine to phenylalanine, the CDR3 consists of 16 amino acids. Of all the DNA, just the CDR3 is kept, 48 bases in frame from base 1. The immunoSEQ Assay was used to sequence TCRbeta CDR3 regions. After extraction, genomic DNA underwent amplification by bias-controlled multiplex PCR, followed by high-throughput sequencing. The source study handled its data this way. To quantify the absolute abundance of every unique TCRbeta CDR3 region, sequences were collapsed and filtered. Usable DNA was measured by amplifying reference genes present in all nucleated cells, and TCRbeta template counts were normalized to that usable DNA to estimate T cell fraction. Repertoire TCRs were annotated as SARS-CoV-2-specific when V gene, CDR3 amino acid sequence and J gene were exactly matched to a known reactive TCR set. The reference SARS-CoV-2 TCR set was obtained from MIRA and was filtered for enrichment in COVID-19-positive ImmuneCODE repertoires, whereby public or cross-reactive TCRs were removed. Drawing on the MIRA antigens, annotated TCRs were analysed further at the level of specific ORF or position within ORF. Depth was the summed frequency of annotated unique rearrangements, while breadth was defined as annotated unique rearrangements over total unique productive rearrangements. Two-sided Wilcoxon rank-sum tests were applied when comparing TCR breadth between groups. Entries here come from immuneACCESS through TCRdb and include only in-frame sequences with V and J called. Some clones fail to appear in such tables; in the studies checked, an unresolved V gene covers under half of the shortfall, and the cause of the remainder is unknown. V and J calls plus clone size are reproduced from that table; the DNA served to infer D and trimming. A total of roughly 450,000 clones appear in this sample, 75% to 95% of them only once. In total, the top ten clones hold over 9% of the sample.

The treatment or condition label here, explained by the study, means: roughly 18 received Ad26.COV2.S at low or high dose, single or two shots; 5 received placebo; per-sample allocation not given. For vaccine and placebo recipients, the sequenced repertoires came from samples collected on day 63 after the first injection. Cohort 1b enrolled around 24 adults aged 18-55 years at a single site in Boston, USA, between 29 July and 7 August 2020. Ad26.COV2.S consisted of a replication-incompetent adenovirus type 26 vector by which a prefusion-stabilized SARS-CoV-2 spike protein from the original Wuhan strain was expressed.

The specimen comprised peripheral blood, sampled in a trial of Ad26.COV2.S vaccine versus placebo. The receptor was derived from a person aged 18-60 years who received the Ad26.COV2.S COVID-19 vaccine or a placebo. This receptor chain uses TRBV10-3 and TRBJ2-5; 12 bases in the middle match TRBD1. The CDR3 corresponds to CAISGNRDRGRETQYF. The sequenced DNA: TGTGCCATCAGTGGGAACCGGGACAGGGGGCGAGAGACCCAGTACTTC.